This is a list of T cell receptor beta chains from one sample in a study of neurological immune-mediated disorders. Each CDR3 protein gets one entry after TCRdb re-called the 5' RACE reads with MiXCR. The sample includes about 27,000 distinct CDR3 sequences, under 25% seen only once; the top ten take approximately 16%. Sequenced input: PBMCs. The receptors here all came from a woman in her sixties or seventies in good health. The CDR3 runs from the conserved cysteine through the conserved F or W. Fields, in order: D gene, J gene, clone size, V gene, CDR3 DNA, CDR3 protein. D genes are given only for firm matches. The listing skips clone size in some rows; elsewhere it reads once, few, many or a size class.

d_call: -
j_call: TRBJ1-2
clone_size: many
v_call: TRBV20-1
cdr3_nt: TGCAGTGCTAGAGTGGGGGGTTACTATGGCTACACCTTC
cdr3_aa: CSARVGGYYGYTF

d_call: TRBD2
j_call: TRBJ2-1
clone_size: many
v_call: TRBV4-3
cdr3_nt: TGCGCCAGCAGCCCGGGACTAGCGGGGGGCCGAAATGAGCAGTTCTTC
cdr3_aa: CASSPGLAGGRNEQFF

d_call: TRBD2
j_call: TRBJ2-1
clone_size: many
v_call: TRBV29-1
cdr3_nt: TGCAGCGTTGAGGTAATAGCGGGATCCTACAATGAGCAGTTCTTC
cdr3_aa: CSVEVIAGSYNEQFF

d_call: -
j_call: TRBJ1-1
clone_size: many
v_call: TRBV6-6
cdr3_nt: TGTGCCAGCAGAGTGGGAGGGCAGGGCAACACTGAAGCTTTCTTT
cdr3_aa: CASRVGGQGNTEAFF

d_call: -
j_call: TRBJ2-7
clone_size: many
v_call: TRBV5-4
cdr3_nt: TGTGCCAGCAGCTTGGGCCTAGATGGCTACGAGCAGTACTTC
cdr3_aa: CASSLGLDGYEQYF

d_call: -
j_call: TRBJ1-4
clone_size: -
v_call: TRBV28
cdr3_nt: TGTGCCAGCAGTTTAGGATTGGGATTTGAAAAACTGTTTTTT
cdr3_aa: CASSLGLGFEKLFF

d_call: TRBD2
j_call: TRBJ2-3
clone_size: many
v_call: TRBV5-1
cdr3_nt: TGCGCCAGCAGCTTAGATCCGGGACTAGGTAACACAGATACGCAGTATTTT
cdr3_aa: CASSLDPGLGNTDTQYF

d_call: -
j_call: TRBJ2-7
clone_size: many
v_call: TRBV7-8
cdr3_nt: TGTGCCAGCAGCTATAGAGGGGTCTCCTACGAGCAGTACTTC
cdr3_aa: CASSYRGVSYEQYF

d_call: -
j_call: TRBJ2-3
clone_size: medium-sized
v_call: TRBV28
cdr3_nt: TGTGCCAGCAGTTCGGTCGGACGCCTAACCACAGATACGCAGTATTTT
cdr3_aa: CASSSVGRLTTDTQYF

d_call: -
j_call: TRBJ1-4
clone_size: -
v_call: TRBV27
cdr3_nt: TGTGCCAGCGGGCGTGGATTAGGGCGGGAAAAACTGTTTTTT
cdr3_aa: CASGRGLGREKLFF

d_call: TRBD1
j_call: TRBJ2-7
clone_size: -
v_call: TRBV28
cdr3_nt: TGTGCCAGTGATCCCCCCGGGACAGGGAACTCCTACGAGCAGTACTTC
cdr3_aa: CASDPPGTGNSYEQYF

d_call: -
j_call: TRBJ2-1
clone_size: -
v_call: TRBV29-1
cdr3_nt: TGCAGCGCCCTAGTGTCTGCTGAGCAGTTCTTC
cdr3_aa: CSALVSAEQFF

d_call: TRBD1
j_call: TRBJ2-1
clone_size: many
v_call: TRBV5-1
cdr3_nt: TGCGCCAGCAGCTTCGCAGGGGGAAGTTACAATGAGCAGTTCTTC
cdr3_aa: CASSFAGGSYNEQFF

d_call: TRBD2
j_call: TRBJ2-2
clone_size: -
v_call: TRBV12-5
cdr3_nt: TGTGCTAGTGGTTTGTGGGGTTTCGAGCGGGGGGTCACCGGGGAGCTGTTTTTT
cdr3_aa: CASGLWGFERGVTGELFF

d_call: -
j_call: TRBJ2-7
clone_size: -
v_call: TRBV12-3/TRBV12-4
cdr3_nt: TGTGCCAGTTCATTAGGGGTGAGCGAGCAGTACTTC
cdr3_aa: CASSLGVSEQYF

d_call: -
j_call: TRBJ1-5
clone_size: many
v_call: TRBV20-1
cdr3_nt: TGCAGTGCTAGATCTCATGGAGAGGGGGGACAGCCCCAGCATTTT
cdr3_aa: CSARSHGEGGQPQHF

d_call: TRBD2
j_call: TRBJ2-7
clone_size: -
v_call: TRBV7-8
cdr3_nt: TGTGCCAGCAGCTTGGAGCGGGGCTACCTCTACGAGCAGTACTTC
cdr3_aa: CASSLERGYLYEQYF

d_call: -
j_call: TRBJ2-1
clone_size: many
v_call: TRBV20-1
cdr3_nt: TGCAGTGTCTTGTCTTCCTACAATGAGCAGTTCTTC
cdr3_aa: CSVLSSYNEQFF

d_call: TRBD2
j_call: TRBJ2-5
clone_size: many
v_call: TRBV7-6
cdr3_nt: TGTGCCAGCAGCCCGCGGCCCCTAGCGGGGTTAGAGACCCAGTACTTC
cdr3_aa: CASSPRPLAGLETQYF

d_call: TRBD2
j_call: TRBJ2-1
clone_size: -
v_call: TRBV20-1
cdr3_nt: TGCAGTGCTAGAGCCATAACCGGGACTAGCGGGCCGAATGAGCAGTTCTTC
cdr3_aa: CSARAITGTSGPNEQFF

d_call: TRBD2
j_call: TRBJ2-1
clone_size: many
v_call: TRBV5-6
cdr3_nt: TGTGCCAGCAGTAGGACCGGGACTAGCGGGAGGGTAAATGAGCAGTTCTTC
cdr3_aa: CASSRTGTSGRVNEQFF

d_call: -
j_call: TRBJ2-7
clone_size: many
v_call: TRBV7-9
cdr3_nt: TGTGCCAGCAGCTTAGCTTGGGCAGGGTCGAGAGACGAGCAGTACTTC
cdr3_aa: CASSLAWAGSRDEQYF

d_call: -
j_call: TRBJ2-3
clone_size: -
v_call: TRBV28
cdr3_nt: TGTGCCAGCAGTCCCCCGGGAAGAACAGATACGCAGTATTTT
cdr3_aa: CASSPPGRTDTQYF

d_call: -
j_call: TRBJ1-6
clone_size: many
v_call: TRBV5-1
cdr3_nt: TGCGCCAGCACGCAGGACAGTATCCCCAATTCACCCCTCCACTTT
cdr3_aa: CASTQDSIPNSPLHF

d_call: -
j_call: TRBJ2-3
clone_size: many
v_call: TRBV7-3
cdr3_nt: TGTGCCAGCAGCTTCACGGGGGGCACAGATACGCAGTATTTT
cdr3_aa: CASSFTGGTDTQYF

d_call: -
j_call: TRBJ1-4
clone_size: many
v_call: TRBV6-5
cdr3_nt: TGTGCCAGCAGGGGGACGGATGAAAAACTGTTTTTT
cdr3_aa: CASRGTDEKLFF

d_call: -
j_call: TRBJ2-7
clone_size: -
v_call: TRBV3-1
cdr3_nt: TGTGCCAGCAGCCAAGATGGAGGCGGGAAGTTCTACGAGCAGTACTTC
cdr3_aa: CASSQDGGGKFYEQYF

d_call: -
j_call: TRBJ2-7
clone_size: few
v_call: TRBV20-1
cdr3_nt: TGCAGTGCTAGAGATCCCCGCGCCGGGAACGAGCAGTACTTC
cdr3_aa: CSARDPRAGNEQYF

d_call: -
j_call: TRBJ1-4
clone_size: many
v_call: TRBV3-1
cdr3_nt: TGTGCCAGCAGCCAAGGAGGGGGGTCTAATGAAAAACTGTTTTTT
cdr3_aa: CASSQGGGSNEKLFF

d_call: -
j_call: TRBJ2-3
clone_size: many
v_call: TRBV29-1
cdr3_nt: TGCAGCGTTGCGGCCACCAGCACAGATACGCAGTACTTT
cdr3_aa: CSVAATSTDTQYF

d_call: TRBD2
j_call: TRBJ2-2
clone_size: -
v_call: TRBV5-1
cdr3_nt: TGCGCCAGCAGCCGAGCGACTAGCGGGGGGCCCTGGGAGCCGTTTTTT
cdr3_aa: CASSRATSGGPWEPFF

d_call: TRBD1
j_call: TRBJ2-5
clone_size: many
v_call: TRBV5-1
cdr3_nt: TGCGCCAGCAGCTTGGAAGGGGGCTACGTGACCCAGTACTTC
cdr3_aa: CASSLEGGYVTQYF

d_call: TRBD2
j_call: TRBJ2-1
clone_size: many
v_call: TRBV5-1
cdr3_nt: TGCGCCACCGCGGGAGGGCCCGACAATGAGCAGTTCTTC
cdr3_aa: CATAGGPDNEQFF

d_call: -
j_call: TRBJ2-1
clone_size: medium-sized
v_call: TRBV6-6
cdr3_nt: TGTGCCAGCAGTTACAATGAGCAGTTCTTC
cdr3_aa: CASSYNEQFF

d_call: -
j_call: TRBJ1-1
clone_size: -
v_call: TRBV10-3
cdr3_nt: TGTGCCATCAGAACTATAGGAAAAGAAGCTTTCTTT
cdr3_aa: CAIRTIGKEAFF

d_call: TRBD1
j_call: TRBJ2-4
clone_size: many
v_call: TRBV29-1
cdr3_nt: TGCAGCGTTTTCGAATCCGCCGGGACAGGGATCGGTCAGTACTTC
cdr3_aa: CSVFESAGTGIGQYF

d_call: -
j_call: TRBJ2-5
clone_size: many
v_call: TRBV6-2/TRBV6-3
cdr3_nt: TGTGCCAGCACTACTTTGTCAGGAGCCGGGGATGGGACCCAGTACTTC
cdr3_aa: CASTTLSGAGDGTQYF

d_call: TRBD1
j_call: TRBJ1-2
clone_size: many
v_call: TRBV5-5
cdr3_nt: TGTGCCAGCAGCGACGGACAGGGGGACTATGGCTACACCTTC
cdr3_aa: CASSDGQGDYGYTF

d_call: -
j_call: TRBJ2-7
clone_size: many
v_call: TRBV28
cdr3_nt: TGTGCCAGCAGTGCCAGCGGTACAGAGTCTCAGTACGAGCAGTACTTC
cdr3_aa: CASSASGTESQYEQYF

d_call: TRBD1
j_call: TRBJ2-2
clone_size: many
v_call: TRBV7-9
cdr3_nt: TGTGCCAGCAGCCAGACAGGGTGGAATCCCGGGGAGCTGTTTTTT
cdr3_aa: CASSQTGWNPGELFF

d_call: -
j_call: TRBJ2-7
clone_size: many
v_call: TRBV7-8
cdr3_nt: TGTGCCAGCAGCTTAGTGGGGGGCTACGAGCAGTACTTC
cdr3_aa: CASSLVGGYEQYF

d_call: -
j_call: TRBJ2-7
clone_size: many
v_call: TRBV29-1
cdr3_nt: TGCAGCGTGGATACCTCAGACAGACCCTACGAGCAGTACTTC
cdr3_aa: CSVDTSDRPYEQYF

d_call: TRBD1
j_call: TRBJ2-5
clone_size: many
v_call: TRBV25-1
cdr3_nt: TGTGCCAGCAGTGAGACAGGGGTAGAGACCCAGTACTTC
cdr3_aa: CASSETGVETQYF

d_call: TRBD2
j_call: TRBJ2-5
clone_size: many
v_call: TRBV5-1
cdr3_nt: TGCGCCAGCAGCGGGGGAGCGGGGCCCCAAGAGACCCAGTACTTC
cdr3_aa: CASSGGAGPQETQYF

d_call: -
j_call: TRBJ1-1
clone_size: many
v_call: TRBV14
cdr3_nt: TGTGCCAGCAGCCCACAGGGTTTCGCAGCTTTCTTT
cdr3_aa: CASSPQGFAAFF

d_call: TRBD1
j_call: TRBJ1-1
clone_size: many
v_call: TRBV13
cdr3_nt: TGTGCCAGCAGCTTGTCGACAGGGGGCTTCGGCACTGAAGCTTTCTTT
cdr3_aa: CASSLSTGGFGTEAFF

d_call: -
j_call: TRBJ2-7
clone_size: -
v_call: TRBV5-1
cdr3_nt: -
cdr3_aa: CASSFYICSARDSRLARWGQYF

d_call: -
j_call: TRBJ2-4
clone_size: many
v_call: TRBV3-1
cdr3_nt: TGTGCCAGCAGCCTCAGGGGTCTAGACTGGGCCAAAAACATTCAGTACTTC
cdr3_aa: CASSLRGLDWAKNIQYF

d_call: -
j_call: TRBJ2-6
clone_size: many
v_call: TRBV7-6
cdr3_nt: TGTGCCAGCAGCTACGGATGGGGGAATGGGGCCAACGTCCTGACTTTC
cdr3_aa: CASSYGWGNGANVLTF